This entry is about one TCR beta chain. No antigen is known for it. Healthy individuals of Caucasian origin from Russia, aged about 6 to 95, served as donors. Each of the donors had approximately 10 milliliters of peripheral blood drawn into EDTA-treated Vacutainer tubes. The CDR3 is made up of 18 amino acids. Germline values: CDR1 SGHRS, CDR2 YFSETQ. V gave up 3 bases and J gave up 6 bases; unmatched junction bases: 15. This entry comes from a study of blood T cells in healthy people across ages. The authors ran a second PCR of roughly 7 to 11 cycles using a sample-barcoded 5' primer and a J-beta primer mix. With 12 random nucleotides, a template-switch adaptor tagged each individual cDNA molecule. Each CDR3 protein is one row after TCRdb ran MiXCR on the 5' RACE reads. The sample carries 1.5 million to 2 million distinct CDR3 sequences, around 48% recorded once. Study findings and constraints: Significant beta diversity loss was already apparent by age approximately 37, declining roughly linearly.

The TCR was taken from a woman between 40 and 55 years old in good health. The sequencing input was blood. V gene TRBV5-1 combines with J gene TRBJ2-1, with TRBD2 matching over 10 bases. CDR3 nucleotides: TGCGCCAGCAGCTCGGACCACCGTATTAGCGGGGGGCCCAATGAGCAGTTCTTC. This gives the protein CASSSDHRISGGPNEQFF.